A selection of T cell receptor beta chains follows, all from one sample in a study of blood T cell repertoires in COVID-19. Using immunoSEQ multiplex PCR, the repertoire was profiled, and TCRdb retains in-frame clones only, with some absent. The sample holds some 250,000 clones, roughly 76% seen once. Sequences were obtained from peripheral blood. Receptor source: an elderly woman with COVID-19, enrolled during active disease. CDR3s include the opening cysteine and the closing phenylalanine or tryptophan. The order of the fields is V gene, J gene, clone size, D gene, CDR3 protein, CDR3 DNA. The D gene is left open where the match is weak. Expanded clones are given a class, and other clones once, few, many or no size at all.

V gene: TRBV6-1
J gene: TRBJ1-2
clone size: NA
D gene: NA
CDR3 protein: CASSETVNYGYTF
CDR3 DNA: TGTGCCAGCAGTGAAACAGTTAACTATGGCTACACCTTC

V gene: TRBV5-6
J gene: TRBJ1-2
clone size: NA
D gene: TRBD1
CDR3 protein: CASSYTGTGSIHGYTF
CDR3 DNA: TGTGCCAGCAGCTACACCGGGACAGGGAGTATCCATGGCTACACCTTC

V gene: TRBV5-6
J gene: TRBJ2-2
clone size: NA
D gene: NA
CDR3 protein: CASSRASGTTGELFF
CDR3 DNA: TGTGCCAGCAGCAGGGCTTCCGGGACAACCGGGGAGCTGTTTTTT

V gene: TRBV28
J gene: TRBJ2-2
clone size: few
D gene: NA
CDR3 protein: CAIETGTGELFF
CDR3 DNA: TGTGCCATAGAAACGGGGACCGGGGAGCTGTTTTTT

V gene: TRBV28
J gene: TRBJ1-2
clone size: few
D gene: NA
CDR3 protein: CASSLRDWGYTF
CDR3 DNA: TGTGCCAGCAGTCTACGGGACTGGGGCTACACCTTC

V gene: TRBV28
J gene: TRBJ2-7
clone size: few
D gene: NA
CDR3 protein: CASNSGTLYEQYF
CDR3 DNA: TGTGCCAGCAATTCCGGGACTCTTTACGAGCAGTACTTC

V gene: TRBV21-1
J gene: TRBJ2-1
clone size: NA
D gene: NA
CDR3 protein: CASNPLAGGNNEQFF
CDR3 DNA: TGTGCCAGCAACCCACTAGCGGGAGGGAACAATGAGCAGTTCTTC

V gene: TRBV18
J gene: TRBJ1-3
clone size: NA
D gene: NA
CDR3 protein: CASSPTLSGVGNTIYF
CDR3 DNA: TGTGCCAGCTCACCAACCCTCTCGGGGGTGGGAAACACCATATATTTT

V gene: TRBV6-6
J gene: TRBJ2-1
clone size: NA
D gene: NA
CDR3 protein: CASSSSGTYNEQFF
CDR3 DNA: TGTGCCAGCAGCTCCTCAGGGACCTACAATGAGCAGTTCTTC

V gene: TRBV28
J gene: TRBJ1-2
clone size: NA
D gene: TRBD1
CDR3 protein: CASRSPGTGGTYGYTF
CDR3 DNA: TGTGCCAGCAGATCACCCGGGACAGGGGGAACCTATGGCTACACCTTC

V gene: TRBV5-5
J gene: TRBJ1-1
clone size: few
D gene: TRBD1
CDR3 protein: CASSLTGGGTEAFF
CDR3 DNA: TGTGCCAGCAGTCTCACAGGGGGAGGAACTGAAGCTTTCTTT

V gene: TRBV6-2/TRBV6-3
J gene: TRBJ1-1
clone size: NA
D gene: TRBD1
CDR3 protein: CASSFGRGRTEAFF
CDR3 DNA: TGTGCCAGCAGTTTCGGCAGGGGGCGCACTGAAGCTTTCTTT

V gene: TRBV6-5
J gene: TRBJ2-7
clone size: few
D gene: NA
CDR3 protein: CASSYWTEAAEQYF
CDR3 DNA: TGTGCCAGCAGTTACTGGACGGAGGCAGCCGAGCAGTACTTC

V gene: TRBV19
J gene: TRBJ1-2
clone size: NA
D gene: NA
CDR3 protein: CASSTRTAGFDYGYTF
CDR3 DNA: TGTGCCAGTAGTACCCGGACAGCGGGGTTTGACTATGGCTACACCTTC

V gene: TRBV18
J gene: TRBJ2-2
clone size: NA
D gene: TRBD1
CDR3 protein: CASSRTTGGTTTGELFF
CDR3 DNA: TGTGCCAGCTCACGGACGACAGGGGGCACGACGACCGGGGAGCTGTTTTTT

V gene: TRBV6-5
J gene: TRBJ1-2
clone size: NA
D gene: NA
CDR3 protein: CASRDSLAISYGYTF
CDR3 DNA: TGTGCCAGCAGGGACAGCTTAGCTATTTCCTATGGCTACACCTTC

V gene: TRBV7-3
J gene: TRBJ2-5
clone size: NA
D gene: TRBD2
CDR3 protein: CASSPTSGKQETQYF
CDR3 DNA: TGTGCCAGCAGCCCGACTAGCGGGAAGCAAGAGACCCAGTACTTC

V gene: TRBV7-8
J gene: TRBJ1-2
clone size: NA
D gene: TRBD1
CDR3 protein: CASSLETDPGGYGYTF
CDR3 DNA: TGTGCCAGCAGCTTAGAGACAGACCCAGGGGGATATGGCTACACCTTC

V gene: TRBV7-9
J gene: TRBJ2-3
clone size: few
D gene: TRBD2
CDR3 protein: CASSKRTSESTDTQYF
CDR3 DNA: TGTGCCAGCAGCAAACGGACTAGCGAGAGCACAGATACGCAGTATTTT

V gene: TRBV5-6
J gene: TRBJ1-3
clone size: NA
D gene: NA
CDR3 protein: CASSRGSTGNTIYF
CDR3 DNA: TGTGCCAGCAGCCGAGGGAGTACTGGAAACACCATATATTTT

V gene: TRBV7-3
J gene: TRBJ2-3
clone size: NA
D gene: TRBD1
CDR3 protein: CASSPHRGETDTQYF
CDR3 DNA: TGTGCCAGCAGCCCTCACAGGGGGGAGACAGATACGCAGTATTTT

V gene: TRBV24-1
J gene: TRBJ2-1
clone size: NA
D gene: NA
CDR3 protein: CATQSYNEQFF
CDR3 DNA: TGTGCCACGCAGTCCTACAATGAGCAGTTCTTC

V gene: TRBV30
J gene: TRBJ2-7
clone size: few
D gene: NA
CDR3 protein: CAWSTSSYEQYF
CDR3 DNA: TGTGCCTGGAGCACTAGCTCCTACGAGCAGTACTTC

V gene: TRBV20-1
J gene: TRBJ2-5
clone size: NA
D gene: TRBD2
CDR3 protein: CSASLAGGRETQYF
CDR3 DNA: TGCAGTGCTAGTCTAGCGGGGGGGCGGGAGACCCAGTACTTC

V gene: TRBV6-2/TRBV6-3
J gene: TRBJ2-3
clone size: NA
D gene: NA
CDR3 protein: CASSDSSVQDTQYF
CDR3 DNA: TGTGCCAGCAGCGACAGCTCCGTTCAGGATACGCAGTATTTT

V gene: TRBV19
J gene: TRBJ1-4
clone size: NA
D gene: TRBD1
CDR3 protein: CASTLGQGRKLFF
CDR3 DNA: TGTGCCAGTACATTGGGACAGGGGAGAAAACTGTTTTTT

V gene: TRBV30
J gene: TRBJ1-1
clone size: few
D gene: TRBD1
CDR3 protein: CAWSPHPNRGVTEAFF
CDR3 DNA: TGTGCCTGGAGTCCCCATCCTAACAGGGGAGTTACTGAAGCTTTCTTT

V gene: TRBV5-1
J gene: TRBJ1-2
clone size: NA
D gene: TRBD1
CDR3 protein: CASNSGTGGTSYTF
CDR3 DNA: TGCGCCAGCAATTCCGGGACAGGCGGAACAAGCTACACCTTC

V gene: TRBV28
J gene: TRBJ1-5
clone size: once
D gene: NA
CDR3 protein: CASSTSNQPQHF
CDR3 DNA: TGTGCCAGCAGTACAAGCAATCAGCCCCAGCATTTT

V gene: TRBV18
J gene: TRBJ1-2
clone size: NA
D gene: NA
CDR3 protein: CASSLGTYYGYTF
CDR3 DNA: TGTGCCAGCTCTCTCGGGACTTACTATGGCTACACCTTC

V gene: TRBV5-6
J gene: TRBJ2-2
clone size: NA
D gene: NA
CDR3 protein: CASSLRNTGELFF
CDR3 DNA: TGTGCCAGCAGCCTCAGGAACACCGGGGAGCTGTTTTTT

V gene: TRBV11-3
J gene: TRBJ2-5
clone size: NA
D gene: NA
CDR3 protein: CASSLGGSGYETQYF
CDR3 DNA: TGTGCCAGCAGCTTAGGAGGGAGTGGGTATGAGACCCAGTACTTC

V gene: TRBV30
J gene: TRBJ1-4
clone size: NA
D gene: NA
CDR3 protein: CAWHEPGSEKLFF
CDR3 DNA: TGTGCCTGGCACGAGCCGGGTTCTGAAAAACTGTTTTTT

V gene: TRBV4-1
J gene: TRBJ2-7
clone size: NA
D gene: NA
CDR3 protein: CASSHGRGTGHYEQYF
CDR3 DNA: TGCGCCAGCAGCCACGGGAGGGGGACAGGGCACTACGAGCAGTACTTC

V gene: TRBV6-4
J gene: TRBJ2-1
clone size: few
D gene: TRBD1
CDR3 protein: CASSAPGQGANEQFF
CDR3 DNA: TGTGCCAGCAGTGCTCCGGGACAGGGGGCCAATGAGCAGTTCTTC

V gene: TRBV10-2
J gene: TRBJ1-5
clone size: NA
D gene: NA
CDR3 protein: CASRRAVNQPQHF
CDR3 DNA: TGCGCCAGCCGGCGGGCCGTCAATCAGCCCCAGCATTTT

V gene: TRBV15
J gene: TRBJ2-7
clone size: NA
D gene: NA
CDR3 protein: CATSRDLQDEQYF
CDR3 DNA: TGTGCCACCAGCAGAGATCTCCAGGACGAGCAGTACTTC

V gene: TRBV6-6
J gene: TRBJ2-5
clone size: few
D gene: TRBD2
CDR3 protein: CASSYSMAGAETQYF
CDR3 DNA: TGTGCCAGCAGTTACTCGATGGCGGGAGCGGAGACCCAGTACTTC

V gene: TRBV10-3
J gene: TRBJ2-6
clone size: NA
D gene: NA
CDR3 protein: CAISGGDPGANVLTF
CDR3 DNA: TGTGCCATCAGTGGCGGGGACCCTGGGGCCAACGTCCTGACTTTC

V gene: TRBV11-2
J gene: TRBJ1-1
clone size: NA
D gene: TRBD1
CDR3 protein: CASSSGQEANTEAFF
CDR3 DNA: TGTGCCAGCAGCTCGGGACAGGAAGCGAACACTGAAGCTTTCTTT

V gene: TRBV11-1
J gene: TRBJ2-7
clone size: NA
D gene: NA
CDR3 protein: CASSLDIARGIGEQYF
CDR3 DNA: TGTGCCAGCAGCTTAGACATAGCACGGGGGATCGGCGAGCAGTACTTC

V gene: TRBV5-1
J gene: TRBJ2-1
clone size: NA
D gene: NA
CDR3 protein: CASSFDMNNNEQFF
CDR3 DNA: TGCGCCAGCAGTTTCGACATGAACAACAATGAGCAGTTCTTC

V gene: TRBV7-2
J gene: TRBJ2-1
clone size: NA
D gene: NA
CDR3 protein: CASSLDSYNEQFF
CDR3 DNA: TGTGCCAGCAGCTTAGACAGTTACAATGAGCAGTTCTTC

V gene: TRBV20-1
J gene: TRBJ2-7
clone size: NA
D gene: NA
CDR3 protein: CSASAGGEQYF
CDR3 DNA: TGCAGTGCTAGTGCCGGAGGCGAGCAGTACTTC

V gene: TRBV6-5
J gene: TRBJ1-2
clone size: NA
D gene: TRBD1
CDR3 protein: CASRTGTGGAWGYTF
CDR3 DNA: TGTGCCAGCAGGACCGGGACAGGGGGCGCGTGGGGCTACACCTTC

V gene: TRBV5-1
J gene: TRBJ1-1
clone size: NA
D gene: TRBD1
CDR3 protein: CASSLTGGDTEAFF
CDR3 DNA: TGCGCCAGCAGCTTAACAGGGGGGGACACTGAAGCTTTCTTT

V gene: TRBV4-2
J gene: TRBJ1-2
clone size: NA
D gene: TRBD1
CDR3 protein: CASSQTDRVVYGYTF
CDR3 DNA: TGTGCCAGCAGCCAAACTGACAGGGTGGTCTATGGCTACACCTTC

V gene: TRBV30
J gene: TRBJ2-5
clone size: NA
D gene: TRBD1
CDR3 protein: CAWRGDRVRETQYF
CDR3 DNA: TGTGCCTGGAGGGGTGACAGGGTGAGAGAGACCCAGTACTTC